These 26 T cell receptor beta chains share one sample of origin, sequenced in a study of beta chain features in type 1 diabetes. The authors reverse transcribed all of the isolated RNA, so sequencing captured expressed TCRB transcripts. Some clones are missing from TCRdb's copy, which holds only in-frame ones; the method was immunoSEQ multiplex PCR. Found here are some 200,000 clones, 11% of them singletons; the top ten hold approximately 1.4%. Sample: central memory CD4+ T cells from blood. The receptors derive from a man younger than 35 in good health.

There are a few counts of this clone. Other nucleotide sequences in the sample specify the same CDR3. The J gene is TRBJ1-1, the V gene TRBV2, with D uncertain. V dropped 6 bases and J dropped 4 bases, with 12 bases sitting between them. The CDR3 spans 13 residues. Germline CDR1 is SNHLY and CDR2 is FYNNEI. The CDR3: CASSQSGFTEAFF. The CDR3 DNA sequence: TGTGCCAGCAGCCAAAGTGGGTTCACTGAAGCTTTCTTT. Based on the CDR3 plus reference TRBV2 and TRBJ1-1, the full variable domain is EPEVTQTPSHQVTQMGQEVILRCVPISNHLYFYWYRQILGQKVEFLVSFYNNEISEKSEIFDDQFSVERPDGSNFTLKIRSTKLEDSAMYFCASSQSGFTEAFFGQGTRLTVV.

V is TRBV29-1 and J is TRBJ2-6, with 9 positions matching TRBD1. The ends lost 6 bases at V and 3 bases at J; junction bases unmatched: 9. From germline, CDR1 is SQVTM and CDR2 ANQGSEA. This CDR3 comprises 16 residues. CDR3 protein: CSVATGGVGGANVLTF. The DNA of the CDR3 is TGCAGCGTCGCCACAGGGGGCGTAGGTGGGGCCAACGTCCTGACTTTC.

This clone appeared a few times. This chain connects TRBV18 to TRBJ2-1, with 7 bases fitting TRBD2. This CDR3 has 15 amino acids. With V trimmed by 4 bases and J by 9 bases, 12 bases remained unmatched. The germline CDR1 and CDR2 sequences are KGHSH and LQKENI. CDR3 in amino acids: CASSQAGLPEIEQFF. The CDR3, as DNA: TGTGCCAGCTCACAGGCGGGACTACCCGAAATTGAGCAGTTCTTC.

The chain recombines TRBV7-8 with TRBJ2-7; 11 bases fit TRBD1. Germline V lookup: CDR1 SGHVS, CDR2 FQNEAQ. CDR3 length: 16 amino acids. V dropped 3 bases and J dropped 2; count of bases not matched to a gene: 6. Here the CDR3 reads CASSFEGQGAPYEQYF. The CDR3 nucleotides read TGTGCCAGCAGCTTCGAAGGACAGGGGGCGCCCTACGAGCAGTACTTC.

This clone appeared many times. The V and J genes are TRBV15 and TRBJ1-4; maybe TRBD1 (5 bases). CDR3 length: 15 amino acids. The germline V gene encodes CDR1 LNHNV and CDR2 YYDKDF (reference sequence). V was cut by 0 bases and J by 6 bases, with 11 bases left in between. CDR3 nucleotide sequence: TGTGCCACCAGCAGAGATAAGGGGTGGGATGAAAAACTGTTTTTT. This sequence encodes CATSRDKGWDEKLFF.

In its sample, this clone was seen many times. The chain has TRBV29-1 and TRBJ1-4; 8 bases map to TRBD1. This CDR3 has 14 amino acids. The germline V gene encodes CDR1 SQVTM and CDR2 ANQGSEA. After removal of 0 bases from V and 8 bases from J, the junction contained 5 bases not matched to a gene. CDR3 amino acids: CSVEDGTGTEKLFF. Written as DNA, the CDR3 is TGCAGCGTTGAAGATGGGACAGGAACCGAAAAACTGTTTTTT.

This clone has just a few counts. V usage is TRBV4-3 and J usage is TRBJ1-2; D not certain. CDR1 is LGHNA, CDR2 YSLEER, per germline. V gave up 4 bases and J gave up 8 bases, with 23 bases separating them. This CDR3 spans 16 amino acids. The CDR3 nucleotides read TGCGCCAGCAGCCCGGTCCATGGAGACACTCCAATGGGCTACACCTTC. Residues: CASSPVHGDTPMGYTF.

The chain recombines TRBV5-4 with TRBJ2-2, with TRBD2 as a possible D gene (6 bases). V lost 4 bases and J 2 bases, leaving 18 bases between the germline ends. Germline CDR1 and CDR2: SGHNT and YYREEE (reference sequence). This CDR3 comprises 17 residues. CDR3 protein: CASSPGLDSGNTGELFF. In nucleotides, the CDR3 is TGTGCCAGCAGCCCGGGGCTAGATAGCGGAAACACCGGGGAGCTGTTTTTT. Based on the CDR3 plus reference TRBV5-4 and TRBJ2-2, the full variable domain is ETGVTQSPTHLIKTRGQQVTLRCSSQSGHNTVSWYQQALGQGPQFIFQYYREEENGRGNFPPRFSGLQFPNYSSELNVNALELDDSALYLCASSPGLDSGNTGELFFGEGSRLTVL.

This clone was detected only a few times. The CDR3 reads CASSPFSSGLEQFF. The DNA of the CDR3 is TGTGCCAGTAGTCCCTTTTCTAGCGGGCTTGAGCAGTTCTTC. This sequence joins TRBV19 and TRBJ2-1, with 8 positions matching TRBD2. This CDR3 is 14 amino acids long. V shed 5 bases and J 9 bases; nucleotides not matched to a gene: 9. Germline V gene sequence: CDR1 LNHDA, CDR2 SQIVND (reference sequence).

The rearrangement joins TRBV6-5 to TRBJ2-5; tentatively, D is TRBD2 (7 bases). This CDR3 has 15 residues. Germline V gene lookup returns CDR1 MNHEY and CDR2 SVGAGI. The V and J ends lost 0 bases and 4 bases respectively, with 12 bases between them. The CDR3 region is CASSYSTGGRETQYF. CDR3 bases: TGTGCCAGCAGTTACTCGACGGGGGGCAGAGAGACCCAGTACTTC.

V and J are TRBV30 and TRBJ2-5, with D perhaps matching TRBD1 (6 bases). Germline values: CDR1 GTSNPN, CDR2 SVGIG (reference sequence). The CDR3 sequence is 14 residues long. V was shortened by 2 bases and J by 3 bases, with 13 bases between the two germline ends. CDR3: CAWSRDRLKETQYF. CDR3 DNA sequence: TGTGCCTGGAGTCGTGACAGGTTGAAAGAGACCCAGTACTTC. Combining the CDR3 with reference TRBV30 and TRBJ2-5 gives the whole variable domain SQTIHQWPATLVQPVGSPLSLECTVEGTSNPNLYWYRQAAGRGLQLLFYSVGIGQISSEVPQNLSASRPQDRQFILSSKKLLLSDSGFYLCAWSRDRLKETQYFGPGTRLLVL.

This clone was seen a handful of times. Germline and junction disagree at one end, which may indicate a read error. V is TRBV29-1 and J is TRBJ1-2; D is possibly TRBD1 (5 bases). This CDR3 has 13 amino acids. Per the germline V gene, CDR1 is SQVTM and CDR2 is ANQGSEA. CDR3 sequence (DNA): TGCCGCGTTGGCGCGGGGGTGGACTATGGCTACACCTTC. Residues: CRVGAGVDYGYTF.

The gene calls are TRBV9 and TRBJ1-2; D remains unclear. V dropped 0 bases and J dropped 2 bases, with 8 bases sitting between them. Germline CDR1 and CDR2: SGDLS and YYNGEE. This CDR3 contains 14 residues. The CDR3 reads CASSVGPENYGYTF. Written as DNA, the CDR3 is TGTGCCAGCAGCGTAGGTCCAGAGAACTATGGCTACACCTTC.

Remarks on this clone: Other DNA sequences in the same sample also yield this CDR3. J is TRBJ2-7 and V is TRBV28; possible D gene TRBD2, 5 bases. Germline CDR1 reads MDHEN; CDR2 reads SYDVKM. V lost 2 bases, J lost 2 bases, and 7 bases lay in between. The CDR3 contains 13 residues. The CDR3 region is CASSLLGAYEQYF. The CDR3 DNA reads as TGTGCCAGCAGTTTACTCGGGGCCTACGAGCAGTACTTC.

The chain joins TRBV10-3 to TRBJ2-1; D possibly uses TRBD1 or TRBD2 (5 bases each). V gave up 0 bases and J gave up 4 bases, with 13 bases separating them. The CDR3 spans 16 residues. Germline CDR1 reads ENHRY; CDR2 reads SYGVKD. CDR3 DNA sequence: TGTGCCATCAGTGAGTCTGGGGGAAGGGGATACAATGAGCAGTTCTTC. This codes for CAISESGGRGYNEQFF.

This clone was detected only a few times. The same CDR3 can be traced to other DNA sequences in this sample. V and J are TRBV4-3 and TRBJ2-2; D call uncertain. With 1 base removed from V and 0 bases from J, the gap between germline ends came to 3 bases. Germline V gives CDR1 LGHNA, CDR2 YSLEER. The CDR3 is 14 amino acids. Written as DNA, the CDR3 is TGCGCCAGCAGCCAAGCAGCGAACACCGGGGAGCTGTTTTTT. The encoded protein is CASSQAANTGELFF.

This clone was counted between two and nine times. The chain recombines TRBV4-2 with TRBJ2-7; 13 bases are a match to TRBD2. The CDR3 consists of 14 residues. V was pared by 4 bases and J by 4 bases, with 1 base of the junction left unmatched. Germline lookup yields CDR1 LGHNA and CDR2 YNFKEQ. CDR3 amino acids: CASSLGLAGYEQYF. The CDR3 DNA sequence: TGTGCCAGCAGCCTGGGACTAGCGGGATACGAGCAGTACTTC.

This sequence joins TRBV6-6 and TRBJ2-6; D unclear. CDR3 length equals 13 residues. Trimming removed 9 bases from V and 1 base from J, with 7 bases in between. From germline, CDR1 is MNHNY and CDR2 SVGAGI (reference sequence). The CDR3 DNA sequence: TGTGCCAGTCATGGGTCTGGGGCCAACGTCCTGACTTTC. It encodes CASHGSGANVLTF.

Here the CDR3 DNA reads TGTGCCTGGAGTTTCACAGGGGGATCCGATACGCAGTATTTT. As protein: CAWSFTGGSDTQYF. The genes are TRBV30 and TRBJ2-3; 8 nucleotides line up with TRBD1. The CDR3 runs 14 residues. Germline assignment: CDR1 GTSNPN and CDR2 SVGIG (reference sequence). The V segment lost 2 bases and the J segment 6 bases; nucleotides outside the gene matches: 7.

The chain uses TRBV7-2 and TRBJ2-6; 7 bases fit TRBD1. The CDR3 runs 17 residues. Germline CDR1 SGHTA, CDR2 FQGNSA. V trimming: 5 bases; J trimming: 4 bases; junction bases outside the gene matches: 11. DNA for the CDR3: TGTGCCAGCAGCCCCCAGACAGGGTTTCTGGGGGCCAACGTCCTGACTTTC. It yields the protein CASSPQTGFLGANVLTF.

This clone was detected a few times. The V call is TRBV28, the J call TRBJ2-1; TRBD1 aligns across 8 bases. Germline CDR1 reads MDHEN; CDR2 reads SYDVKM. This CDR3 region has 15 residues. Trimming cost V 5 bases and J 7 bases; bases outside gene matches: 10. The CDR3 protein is CASSPGTGIRNEQFF. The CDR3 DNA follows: TGTGCCAGCAGTCCCGGGACAGGTATAAGGAATGAGCAGTTCTTC.

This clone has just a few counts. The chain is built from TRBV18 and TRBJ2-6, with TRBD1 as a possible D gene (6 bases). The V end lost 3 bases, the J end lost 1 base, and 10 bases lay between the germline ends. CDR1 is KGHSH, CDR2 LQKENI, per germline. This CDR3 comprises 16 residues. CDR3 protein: CASSPSQGSGANVLTF. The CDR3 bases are TGTGCCAGCTCACCGTCACAGGGATCTGGGGCCAACGTCCTGACTTTC.

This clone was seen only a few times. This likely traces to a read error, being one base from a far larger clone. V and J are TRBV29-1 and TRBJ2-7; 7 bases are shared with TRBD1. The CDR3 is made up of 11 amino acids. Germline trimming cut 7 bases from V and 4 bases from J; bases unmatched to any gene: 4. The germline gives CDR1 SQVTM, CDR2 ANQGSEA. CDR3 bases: TGCAGCGGTGCCAGGGGGTACGAGCAGTACTTC. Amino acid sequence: CSGARGYEQYF.

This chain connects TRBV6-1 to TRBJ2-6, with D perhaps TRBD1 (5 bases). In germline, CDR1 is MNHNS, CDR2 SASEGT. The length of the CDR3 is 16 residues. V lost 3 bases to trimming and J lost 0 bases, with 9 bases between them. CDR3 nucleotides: TGTGCCAGCAGTGACAGGGCCCACTCTGGGGCCAACGTCCTGACTTTC. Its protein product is CASSDRAHSGANVLTF.

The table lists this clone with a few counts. Written as DNA, the CDR3 is TGTGCCAGCAGCTTATCTCACGGGGTCTACGAGCAGTACTTC. Translating it yields CASSLSHGVYEQYF. The chain is built from TRBV7-8 and TRBJ2-7; D might be TRBD2 (5 bases). CDR3 length: 14 amino acids. V lost 2 bases and J 3 bases, leaving 11 bases between the germline ends. From germline, CDR1 is SGHVS and CDR2 FQNEAQ. Drawing the rest from reference TRBV7-8 and TRBJ2-7, the complete variable domain is GAGVSQSPRYKVAKRGQDVALRCDPISGHVSLFWYQQALGQGPEFLTYFQNEAQLDKSGLPSDRFFAERPEGSVSTLKIQRTQQEDSAVYLCASSLSHGVYEQYFGPGTRLTVT.

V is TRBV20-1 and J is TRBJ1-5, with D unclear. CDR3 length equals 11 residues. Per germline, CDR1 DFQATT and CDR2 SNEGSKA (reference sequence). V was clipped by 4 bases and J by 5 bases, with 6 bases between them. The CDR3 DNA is TGCAGTGCTACCCCAGATCAGCCCCAGCATTTT. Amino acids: CSATPDQPQHF.